The 32 T cell receptor beta chains reported below all come from one sample, sequenced in a study of shared T cell receptors in the human thymus. The data were produced by immunoSEQ multiplex PCR, yet TCRdb's version contains in-frame clones alone and is incomplete. The top ten clones hold under 0.01% of a sample with over 650,000 clones, about 90% of them seen once. The data also belong to a second study, concerning human thymus T cells.

The source material was thymocytes. Receptors were obtained from a boy under two years old with a congenital heart defect.

Points on this clone: At one of its ends the junction is not consistent with the germline gene, which may arise from a read error. The genes are TRBV6-6 and TRBJ2-7, with D unresolved. This CDR3 is built from 15 residues. The germline CDR1 and CDR2 sequences are MNHNY and SVGAGI (reference sequence). CDR3 loop: CASSYSRVHSCEQYF. The CDR3 DNA is TGTGCCAGCAGTTACTCTCGGGTCCACTCCTGCGAGCAGTACTTC.

Concerning this clone: At the DNA level, this CDR3 is encoded by other sequences in the same sample as well. The chain combines TRBV5-4 with TRBJ1-1; D remains unclear. Germline V gene data show CDR1 as SGHNT and CDR2 as YYREEE (reference sequence). The CDR3 loop spans 14 amino acids. Trimming removed 0 bases from V and 1 base from J, with 7 bases in between. The CDR3 bases are TGTGCCAGCAGCTTGGCCGCGGAGAACACTGAAGCTTTCTTT. This codes for CASSLAAENTEAFF.

The V call is TRBV5-6, the J call TRBJ2-3; 8 bases are a match to TRBD2. The V gene end was trimmed by 2 bases and the J gene end by 2 bases; junction bases not matched to a gene: 7. Germline V gene data show CDR1 as SGHDT and CDR2 as YYEEEE. This CDR3 spans 16 amino acids. The CDR3 sequence: CASSFPSGGPTDTQYF. The CDR3 DNA reads as TGTGCCAGCAGCTTTCCCAGCGGGGGCCCCACAGATACGCAGTATTTT.

The table lists this clone with a count of one. This CDR3 reads CASSSPWTGHEQYF. In DNA, the CDR3 is TGTGCCAGCAGTTCCCCTTGGACAGGGCATGAGCAGTACTTC. The rearrangement joins TRBV28 to TRBJ2-7; 8 nucleotides match TRBD1. With V trimmed by 4 bases and J by 7 bases, 9 bases remained unmatched. Germline-derived CDR1 and CDR2 are MDHEN and SYDVKM. This CDR3 comprises 14 residues.

V is TRBV27 and J is TRBJ2-4, with 7 nucleotides matching TRBD1. CDR3 length: 14 amino acids. The ends lost 7 bases at V and 1 base at J; junction bases unmatched: 4. The germline V gene encodes CDR1 MNHEY and CDR2 SMNVEV (reference sequence). CDR3 sequence reads: CASTTTGAKNIQYF. The CDR3 bases are TGTGCCAGCACCACGACAGGGGCCAAAAACATTCAGTACTTC.

The chain combines TRBV29-1 with TRBJ1-6; TRBD1 matches at 7 bases. The junction had 4 bases not matched to a gene; V was cut back by 6 bases and J by 5 bases. The V gene's germline CDR1 is SQVTM and CDR2 ANQGSEA. The CDR3 spans 13 residues. The CDR3 loop is CSVETGNNSPLHF. CDR3 bases: TGCAGCGTCGAGACAGGGAATAATTCACCCCTCCACTTT.

V and J are TRBV4-3 and TRBJ2-2; TRBD1 matches at 7 bases. The CDR3 covers 15 residues. Unmatched junction bases numbered 7, after V lost 3 bases and J lost 6 bases. Germline V lookup: CDR1 LGHNA, CDR2 YSLEER. The CDR3 region is CASSQTGLLPGELFF. CDR3 nucleotide sequence: TGCGCCAGCAGCCAGACAGGGCTCCTTCCCGGGGAGCTGTTTTTT.

The chain is built from TRBV25-1 and TRBJ1-2, with 7 bases lining up with TRBD1. Germline CDR1 is MGHDK and CDR2 is SYGVNS. The CDR3 contains 13 residues. The ends lost 5 bases at V and 7 bases at J; junction bases unmatched: 7. CDR3 amino acids: CASSTGDRAGYTF. The CDR3 nucleotides read TGTGCCAGCAGTACAGGGGATCGTGCTGGCTACACCTTC.

The V call is TRBV19, the J call TRBJ2-7; D is perhaps TRBD1 (5 bases). This CDR3 is built from 17 residues. Trimming removed 6 bases from V and 3 bases from J, with 24 bases in between. Germline CDR1 LNHDA, CDR2 SQIVND (reference sequence). The CDR3 DNA reads TGTGCCAGTAGCCAAACCCAACCCACAGGTCCAGGCTACGAGCAGTACTTC. Translating it yields CASSQTQPTGPGYEQYF.

The chain employs TRBV7-3 and TRBJ2-1, with 7 bases identical to TRBD1. The germline gives CDR1 SGHTA, CDR2 FQGTGA. The length of the CDR3 is 14 residues. With V trimmed by 5 bases and J by 5 bases, 6 bases remained unmatched. The CDR3 protein is CASSLRDRHNEQFF. The CDR3 DNA sequence: TGTGCCAGCAGCCTCCGGGACAGACACAATGAGCAGTTCTTC.

The chain links TRBV4-3 to TRBJ2-1; tentative D call: TRBD2 (6 bases). CDR3 size: 19 residues. V shed 0 bases and J shed 2 bases, with 20 bases lying between them. Germline V lookup: CDR1 LGHNA, CDR2 YSLEER. CDR3: CASSQDPPRGLEAYNEQFF. CDR3 bases: TGCGCCAGCAGCCAAGACCCCCCGCGGGGACTCGAAGCCTACAATGAGCAGTTCTTC.

In nucleotides, the CDR3 is TGTGCCAGCAGCCCCAACCGACTAGCGGGAGGGCAAGAGACCCAGTACTTC. Translation: CASSPNRLAGGQETQYF. The genes are TRBV7-2 and TRBJ2-5; TRBD2 matches 14 bases. CDR1 and CDR2 (germline): SGHTA, FQGNSA. J gave up 2 bases and V 5 bases, and 7 bases lay outside the gene matches. The CDR3 runs to 17 residues.

The chain employs TRBV10-2 and TRBJ2-1; 11 bases are a match to TRBD2. The CDR3 runs 17 residues. Germline V gene data show CDR1 as WSHSY and CDR2 as SAAADI. The trim removed 4 bases at V and 8 bases at J, leaving 13 bases unmatched. The CDR3 nucleotides read TGCGCCAGCAGTGGGCCCTTAGCGGGAGGGAATACAGATGAGCAGTTCTTC. Its translation: CASSGPLAGGNTDEQFF.

The V gene is TRBV6-5, the J gene TRBJ2-1; weak D call: TRBD2 (5 bases). V was cut by 6 bases and J by 3 bases, with 12 bases left in between. The length of the CDR3 is 14 residues. Per the germline V gene, CDR1 is MNHEY and CDR2 is SVGAGI. CDR3 nucleotide sequence: TGTGCCAGCAGGCGGTGTAGCGACTACAATGAGCAGTTCTTC. The encoded protein is CASRRCSDYNEQFF.

The chain joins TRBV6-5 to TRBJ2-1; 12 bases align to TRBD2. CDR1 is MNHEY, CDR2 SVGAGI, per germline. The CDR3 totals 13 residues. J gave up 6 bases and V 8 bases, and 2 bases lay outside the gene matches. CDR3 amino acids: CASSTSGGNEQFF. The CDR3 nucleotides are TGTGCCAGCTCGACTAGCGGGGGCAATGAGCAGTTCTTC.

This clone appeared a few times. V usage is TRBV5-6 and J usage is TRBJ1-1; 8 nucleotides align to TRBD1. This CDR3 has 14 residues. Losses at the gene ends were 4 bases for V and 4 bases for J; bases not matched to a gene: 6. The germline V gene has CDR1 SGHDT and CDR2 YYEEEE. CDR3 sequence: CASSTDRVPTEAFF. CDR3 in DNA: TGTGCCAGCAGCACGGACAGGGTGCCCACTGAAGCTTTCTTT.

This chain joins TRBV27 and TRBJ1-6; D gene uncertain. The V end was cut by 2 bases, the J end by 8 bases, with 10 bases between. CDR1 and CDR2 (germline): MNHEY, SMNVEV (reference sequence). This CDR3 comprises 14 residues. The CDR3 loop is CASSLRAADSPLHF. The DNA for the CDR3 is TGTGCCAGCAGTTTAAGGGCAGCGGATTCACCCCTCCACTTT.

The CDR3 reads CASSLFVVAGEGETQYF. DNA of the CDR3: TGTGCCAGCAGCTTATTTGTGGTAGCGGGAGAGGGAGAGACCCAGTACTTC. This chain connects TRBV11-2 to TRBJ2-5, with 9 bases matching TRBD2. CDR3 size: 17 residues. With 2 bases clipped from V and 4 bases from J, the junction kept 11 bases outside the gene matches. Per germline, CDR1 SGHAT and CDR2 FQNNGV.

The rearrangement joins TRBV6-1 to TRBJ2-7; tentatively, D is TRBD2 (5 bases). The V gene's germline CDR1 is MNHNS and CDR2 SASEGT. The CDR3 totals 14 residues. Trimming stripped 3 bases from V and 5 bases from J, with 14 bases between. CDR3 bases: TGTGCCAGCAGTGAGAGGGTGGGTAGGGACGAGCAGTACTTC. This codes for CASSERVGRDEQYF.

V is TRBV14 and J is TRBJ2-6; tentative D call: TRBD2 (6 bases). V was clipped by 3 bases and J by 0 bases, with 9 bases between them. Germline V CDR1 and CDR2: SGHDN, FVKESK. This CDR3 region has 16 residues. The CDR3 bases are TGTGCCAGCAGCCACTGGCGGGGCTCTGGGGCCAACGTCCTGACTTTC. Amino acid sequence: CASSHWRGSGANVLTF.

The chain combines TRBV10-1 with TRBJ2-7; 9 bases fit TRBD1. Per germline, CDR1 WNHNN and CDR2 SYGVQD (reference sequence). This CDR3 has 17 amino acids. J gave up 2 bases and V 3 bases, and 11 bases lay outside the gene matches. This chain's CDR3 is CASSDRVLDRGAYEQYF. The CDR3 DNA is TGCGCCAGCAGTGATAGAGTCCTGGACAGGGGAGCCTACGAGCAGTACTTC.

This chain joins TRBV11-3 and TRBJ2-1; 10 nucleotides align to TRBD2. The CDR3 sequence is 18 residues long. Germline loops: CDR1 SGHNT, CDR2 YENEEA. The J segment lost 2 bases and the V segment lost 0 bases, leaving 7 bases of the junction unmatched. The CDR3 nucleotides read TGTGCCAGCAGCTTAGATTCCCTAGCGGGAGAACCCTACAATGAGCAGTTCTTC. The encoded protein is CASSLDSLAGEPYNEQFF.

This rearrangement joins TRBV5-4 to TRBJ2-1; D unresolved. CDR1 SGHNT and CDR2 YYREEE come from the germline V gene (reference sequence). V was shortened by 4 bases and J by 11 bases, with 16 bases between the two germline ends. This CDR3 spans 13 amino acids. Here the CDR3 DNA reads TGTGCCAGCAGCGTATTCCCCCTATGCAAGCAGTTCTTC. Translating gives CASSVFPLCKQFF.

This clone has just a few counts. This chain links TRBV5-6 with TRBJ2-7; TRBD2 agrees at 11 bases. V lost 3 bases, J lost 4 bases, and 9 bases stayed unmatched. The germline V gene encodes CDR1 SGHDT and CDR2 YYEEEE. The CDR3 loop spans 16 amino acids. CDR3 protein: CASSSNTSGGGYEQYF. The CDR3 coding sequence is TGTGCCAGCAGCTCCAATACTAGCGGGGGAGGATACGAGCAGTACTTC. Together with reference TRBV5-6 and TRBJ2-7, the CDR3 gives the full variable domain: DAGVTQSPTHLIKTRGQQVTLRCSPKSGHDTVSWYQQALGQGPQFIFQYYEEEERQRGNFPDRFSGHQFPNYSSELNVNALLLGDSALYLCASSSNTSGGGYEQYFGPGTRLTVT.

The V gene is TRBV27, the J gene TRBJ1-4; D is possibly TRBD1 (6 bases). Germline CDR1 reads MNHEY; CDR2 reads SMNVEV (reference sequence). The ends were cut back, 0 bases at V and 6 bases at J, with 11 bases in the middle. The CDR3 length is 15 residues. The CDR3 loop reads CASSLSGRGYEKLFF. CDR3 DNA sequence: TGTGCCAGCAGTTTATCGGGCAGGGGCTATGAAAAACTGTTTTTT.

The chain couples TRBV15 to TRBJ1-4; D might be TRBD1 (6 bases). Germline assignment: CDR1 LNHNV and CDR2 YYDKDF (reference sequence). Trimming removed 2 bases at V and 6 bases at J, with 25 bases between. The CDR3 runs 19 residues. DNA of the CDR3: TGTGCCACCAGCAGAAACAGGGACCCCTTTCATTCGGGGTATGAAAAACTGTTTTTT. Its translation is CATSRNRDPFHSGYEKLFF. Complete variable domain (other parts from reference TRBV15 and TRBJ1-4): DAMVIQNPRYQVTQFGKPVTLSCSQTLNHNVMYWYQQKSSQAPKLLFHYYDKDFNNEADTPDNFQSRRPNTSFCFLDIRSPGLGDTAMYLCATSRNRDPFHSGYEKLFFGSGTQLSVL.

In this sample, this clone turned up a few times. V is TRBV4-1 and J is TRBJ2-1; TRBD2 matches 9 bases. V gave up 0 bases and J gave up 4 bases; unmatched junction bases: 10. CDR1 is MGHRA, CDR2 YSYEKL, per germline. The CDR3 sequence is 18 residues long. The CDR3 DNA is TGCGCCAGCAGCCAAGATCGACTAGCGGAGCCACTTTACAATGAGCAGTTCTTC. Translating it yields CASSQDRLAEPLYNEQFF.

This chain connects TRBV15 to TRBJ1-5; 12 positions match TRBD1. The J segment lost 1 base and the V segment lost 2 bases, leaving 9 bases of the junction unmatched. CDR3 size: 19 residues. Germline loops: CDR1 LNHNV, CDR2 YYDKDF (reference sequence). The CDR3 is CATSRIRDRGQLSNQPQHF. The CDR3 DNA reads TGTGCCACCAGCAGAATCCGGGACAGGGGGCAATTGAGCAATCAGCCCCAGCATTTT.

The rearrangement joins TRBV5-1 to TRBJ1-3; perhaps TRBD1 as D (5 bases). Trimming pared 0 bases from V and 2 bases from J, leaving 12 bases between. The CDR3 spans 16 residues. Germline-derived CDR1 and CDR2 are SGHRS and YFSETQ. CDR3 DNA sequence: TGCGCCAGCAGCTTGGCCGCAAGGGGAACTGGAAACACCATATATTTT. Amino acid sequence: CASSLAARGTGNTIYF.

V is TRBV6-1 and J is TRBJ2-3, with TRBD1 matching 8 bases. The CDR3 has 15 amino acids. From germline, CDR1 is MNHNS and CDR2 SASEGT. V was clipped by 6 bases and J by 5 bases; unmatched bases: 10. CDR3 in DNA: TGTGCCAGCAGATACAGGACAGGGCGGGTAGATACGCAGTATTTT. Translation gives CASRYRTGRVDTQYF.

The J gene is TRBJ2-7, the V gene TRBV27; perhaps TRBD1 as D (6 bases). The V and J ends lost 5 bases and 0 bases respectively, with 14 bases between them. The CDR3 loop spans 15 amino acids. CDR1 is MNHEY and CDR2 is SMNVEV in the germline V gene (reference sequence). For the CDR3, the DNA is TGTGCCAGCAGTGGGGACACACAAAACTCCTACGAGCAGTACTTC. Protein sequence: CASSGDTQNSYEQYF.

CDR3 region: CASSVEAHHNEQFF. For the CDR3, the DNA is TGTGCCAGCAGCGTCGAGGCGCACCACAATGAGCAGTTCTTC. The genes are TRBV9 and TRBJ2-1; D not certain. V was trimmed by 2 bases and J by 5 bases, leaving 11 bases between them. This CDR3 has 14 amino acids. Per germline, CDR1 SGDLS and CDR2 YYNGEE.